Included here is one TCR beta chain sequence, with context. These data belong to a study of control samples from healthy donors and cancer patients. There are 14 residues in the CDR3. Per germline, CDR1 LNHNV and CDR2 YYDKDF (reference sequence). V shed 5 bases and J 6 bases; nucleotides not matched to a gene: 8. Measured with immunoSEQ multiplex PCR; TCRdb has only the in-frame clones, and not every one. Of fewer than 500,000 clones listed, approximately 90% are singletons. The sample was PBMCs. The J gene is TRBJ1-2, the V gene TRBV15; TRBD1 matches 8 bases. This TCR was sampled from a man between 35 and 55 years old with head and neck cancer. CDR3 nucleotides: TGTGCCACCAGCCGGCCGACAGGGGATCATGGCTACACCTTC. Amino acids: CATSRPTGDHGYTF.